A selection of T cell receptor beta chains follows, all from one sample in a study of blood T cell repertoires in COVID-19. This table comes from immunoSEQ multiplex PCR, and its TCRdb copy is limited to in-frame clones, with some not included. Found here are some 38,000 clones, roughly 90% of them singletons; the top ten hold approximately 26%. The specimen sequenced was peripheral blood. These receptors all come from a man aged 55 to 69 with active or convalescent COVID-19. Both conserved end residues are part of each CDR3. D genes are given only for firm matches.

D gene: TRBD1
J gene: TRBJ2-7
V gene: TRBV7-2
CDR3 DNA: TGTGCCAGCAGCCTAACAGGGGTGCAGTACTTC
CDR3 protein: CASSLTGVQYF

D gene: TRBD1
J gene: TRBJ1-2
V gene: TRBV5-1
CDR3 DNA: TGCGCCAGCAGCTTGGCGGCGGACAGGAGGGGGCATGGCTACACCTTC
CDR3 protein: CASSLAADRRGHGYTF

D gene: NA
J gene: TRBJ1-4
V gene: TRBV19
CDR3 DNA: TGTGCCAGTAGCGGACCTACAGGGTGGTCTAATGAAAAACTGTTTTTT
CDR3 protein: CASSGPTGWSNEKLFF

D gene: NA
J gene: TRBJ2-5
V gene: TRBV5-1
CDR3 DNA: TGCGCCAGCAGCTTGGGTCAAGGTGGAGGCCAAGAGACCCAGTACTTC
CDR3 protein: CASSLGQGGGQETQYF

D gene: NA
J gene: TRBJ1-4
V gene: TRBV5-1
CDR3 DNA: TGCGCCAGCAGCCGATTCCTCAGGAAATTTACTGAAAAACTGTTTTTT
CDR3 protein: CASSRFLRKFTEKLFF

D gene: NA
J gene: TRBJ1-2
V gene: TRBV10-3
CDR3 DNA: TGTGCCATCAGTGAGTTCGGGCGGGACCCTTATGGCTACACCTTC
CDR3 protein: CAISEFGRDPYGYTF

D gene: TRBD2
J gene: TRBJ2-2
V gene: TRBV25-1
CDR3 DNA: TGTGCCAGCAGTGCTAGCGGGAGGGCAACCGGGGAGCTGTTTTTT
CDR3 protein: CASSASGRATGELFF

D gene: NA
J gene: TRBJ2-1
V gene: TRBV10-3
CDR3 DNA: TGTGCCATCAGTGAGTCCCTACGACAGGGTCGGAGGGTTTTGGTGGATGAGCAGTTCTTC
CDR3 protein: CAISESLRQGRRVLVDEQFF

D gene: TRBD2
J gene: TRBJ2-1
V gene: TRBV11-2
CDR3 DNA: TGTGCCAGCAGCTTAGAGACTAGCGGGAGGGCCTATGAGCAGTTCTTC
CDR3 protein: CASSLETSGRAYEQFF

D gene: NA
J gene: TRBJ2-7
V gene: TRBV7-8
CDR3 DNA: TGTGCCAGCAGCTTAGAGCGGGCCAGGACCTACGAGCAGTACTTC
CDR3 protein: CASSLERARTYEQYF

D gene: TRBD2
J gene: TRBJ2-7
V gene: TRBV27
CDR3 DNA: TGTGCCAGCAGTTTAATTGGACTAGCGGGATCGTCCTACGAGCAGTACTTC
CDR3 protein: CASSLIGLAGSSYEQYF

D gene: TRBD1
J gene: TRBJ1-4
V gene: TRBV3-1/TRBV3-2
CDR3 DNA: TGTGCCAGCAGCTCACAGGGGGCGAATGAAAAACTGTTTTTT
CDR3 protein: CASSSQGANEKLFF

D gene: TRBD1
J gene: TRBJ2-4
V gene: TRBV4-1
CDR3 DNA: TGCGCCAGCAGCCAGGAAAGACAGGGAGTGAGAAACATTCAGTACTTC
CDR3 protein: CASSQERQGVRNIQYF

D gene: NA
J gene: TRBJ2-5
V gene: TRBV6-5
CDR3 DNA: TGTGCCAGCAGTAGGACTTACCAAGAGACCCAGTACTTC
CDR3 protein: CASSRTYQETQYF

D gene: TRBD2
J gene: TRBJ2-7
V gene: TRBV11-1
CDR3 DNA: TGTGCCAGCAGCTTATGGGCGGGAGGGCCGTACGAGCAGTACTTC
CDR3 protein: CASSLWAGGPYEQYF

D gene: TRBD1
J gene: TRBJ2-5
V gene: TRBV5-6
CDR3 DNA: TGTGCCAGCAGCGAGACGGGACAGAAAAAACAAGAGACCCAGTACTTC
CDR3 protein: CASSETGQKKQETQYF

D gene: NA
J gene: TRBJ1-6
V gene: TRBV30
CDR3 DNA: TGTGCCGGAGATCAGGGGATCCTGCTTAATTCACCCCTCCACTTT
CDR3 protein: CAGDQGILLNSPLHF

D gene: TRBD2
J gene: TRBJ2-1
V gene: TRBV10-3
CDR3 DNA: TGTGCCATCAGCTACCCCCCGGGACTAGCGGGATACAATGAGCAGTTCTTC
CDR3 protein: CAISYPPGLAGYNEQFF

D gene: TRBD1
J gene: TRBJ2-5
V gene: TRBV28
CDR3 DNA: TGTGCCAGCGGTGGGACCGGGACAGTCCTACAAGAGACCCAGTACTTC
CDR3 protein: CASGGTGTVLQETQYF